The 29 T cell receptor beta chains below were found in one sample sequenced in a study of blood T cell repertoires in COVID-19. Assay: immunoSEQ multiplex PCR; the TCRdb copy retains only in-frame clones and omits some. The data show approximately 200,000 clones, roughly 88% seen once. Sequencing input: peripheral blood. These receptors originate from a human donor with active or convalescent COVID-19. The donor label of this sample is uncertain.

This chain uses TRBV19 with TRBJ2-5, with TRBD1 as a possible D gene (6 bases). Germline values: CDR1 LNHDA, CDR2 SQIVND (reference sequence). V lost 4 bases, J lost 5 bases, and 11 bases lay in between. This CDR3 is 13 amino acids long. DNA for the CDR3: TGTGCCAGTAGTAGCCGAAGGGGGGAGACCCAGTACTTC. Protein: CASSSRRGETQYF. The variable domain in full, with the rest retrieved from reference TRBV19 and TRBJ2-5, is DGGITQSPKYLFRKEGQNVTLSCEQNLNHDAMYWYRQDPGQGLRLIYYSQIVNDFQKGDIAEGYSVSREKKESFPLTVTSAQKNPTAFYLCASSSRRGETQYFGPGTRLLVL.

The chain uses TRBV5-4 and TRBJ2-6; D is undetermined. Germline V gene lookup returns CDR1 SGHNT and CDR2 YYREEE (reference sequence). The CDR3 covers 16 residues. Between the trimmed V and J ends, which lost 0 bases and 2 bases, there was a span of 9 bases. CDR3 coding DNA: TGTGCCAGCAGCTTGGATCTGGCGGCTGGGGCCAACGTCCTGACTTTC. It specifies CASSLDLAAGANVLTF. Together with reference TRBV5-4 and TRBJ2-6, the CDR3 gives the full variable domain: ETGVTQSPTHLIKTRGQQVTLRCSSQSGHNTVSWYQQALGQGPQFIFQYYREEENGRGNFPPRFSGLQFPNYSSELNVNALELDDSALYLCASSLDLAAGANVLTFGAGSRLTVL.

The chain uses TRBV19 and TRBJ2-1; 13 bases line up with TRBD2. The V gene's germline CDR1 is LNHDA and CDR2 SQIVND (reference sequence). After removal of 7 bases from V and 2 bases from J, the junction contained 20 bases not matched to a gene. CDR3 length equals 21 residues. The CDR3 sequence is CASKGLVAARGLAGTYNEQFF. In nucleotides, the CDR3 is TGTGCCAGTAAGGGCCTAGTGGCGGCCCGGGGACTAGCGGGAACCTACAATGAGCAGTTCTTC.

The J gene is TRBJ1-6, the V gene TRBV28; D is undetermined. Germline V gene sequence: CDR1 MDHEN, CDR2 SYDVKM. Deletions cut 5 bases from V and 0 bases from J, with 8 bases between. This CDR3 region has 15 residues. CDR3 residues: CASSPYPSYNSPLHF. CDR3 DNA sequence: TGTGCCAGCAGTCCCTATCCCTCCTATAATTCACCCCTCCACTTT.

This clone has just one count. The genes are TRBV11-3 and TRBJ2-7; 7 nucleotides align to TRBD2. The trim removed 5 bases at V and 4 bases at J, leaving 11 bases unmatched. The germline CDR1 and CDR2 sequences are SGHNT and YENEEA. The CDR3 totals 15 residues. The CDR3 sequence is CASSPSGQAGYEQYF. The CDR3 DNA is TGTGCCAGCAGCCCTAGCGGCCAGGCAGGGTACGAGCAGTACTTC. The full variable domain, rest sourced from reference TRBV11-3 and TRBJ2-7, is EAGVVQSPRYKIIEKKQPVAFWCNPISGHNTLYWYLQNLGQGPELLIRYENEEAVDDSQLPKDRFSAERLKGVDSTLKIQPAELGDSAVYLCASSPSGQAGYEQYFGPGTRLTVT.

This clone has just a few counts. This rearrangement joins TRBV19 to TRBJ1-6, with 7 bases that match TRBD1. The length of the CDR3 is 16 residues. V lost 4 bases and J lost 7; bases outside the gene matches: 10. Germline V lookup: CDR1 LNHDA, CDR2 SQIVND (reference sequence). CDR3: CASSTTGESLNSPLHF. The CDR3 region has the DNA TGTGCCAGTAGTACAACAGGGGAGTCGCTGAATTCACCCCTCCACTTT.

This CDR3 is CASSAGPADIQYF. CDR3 sequence (DNA): TGTGCCAGCAGCGCGGGTCCAGCGGACATTCAGTACTTC. This chain links TRBV11-3 with TRBJ2-4; D is possibly TRBD2 (5 bases). Germline CDR1 and CDR2: SGHNT and YENEEA. Deletions cut 5 bases from V and 8 bases from J, with 13 bases between. The length of the CDR3 is 13 residues.

J is TRBJ1-6 and V is TRBV28; 9 bases align to TRBD1. V lost 2 bases to trimming and J lost 9 bases; unmatched junction nucleotides: 5. Germline V lookup: CDR1 MDHEN, CDR2 SYDVKM. This CDR3 region has 15 residues. The DNA for the CDR3 is TGTGCCAGCAGTTTAATGGACAGGGGTATTTCACCCCTCCACTTT. As protein: CASSLMDRGISPLHF.

There are a few counts of this clone. The V call is TRBV3-1 (or the pseudogene TRBV3-2), the J call TRBJ2-2; D is unclear. This CDR3 has 15 amino acids. CDR1 is LGHDT, CDR2 YNNKEL, per germline (reference sequence). V lost 0 bases, J lost 2 bases, and 7 bases lay in between. The CDR3 DNA follows: TGTGCCAGCAGCCAAGATCCAGTTAACACCGGGGAGCTGTTTTTT. It encodes CASSQDPVNTGELFF.

The V and J genes are TRBV6-4 and TRBJ2-2, with D possibly being TRBD2 (6 bases). The V end was cut by 8 bases, the J end by 4 bases, with 17 bases between. There are 15 residues in the CDR3. From germline, CDR1 is MRHNA and CDR2 SNTAGT. The CDR3 DNA follows: TGTGCCAGCTCCCTTGAGGAGGGAGGCACCGGGGAGCTGTTTTTT. Translating it yields CASSLEEGGTGELFF.

The CDR3, as DNA: TGTGCCAGCAGGCAGGCGGGGACAGGGACTGAGGGTGGCTACACCTTC. As protein: CASRQAGTGTEGGYTF. V is TRBV28 and J is TRBJ1-2, with 9 nucleotides matching TRBD1. The CDR3 has 16 residues. The germline gives CDR1 MDHEN, CDR2 SYDVKM. V trimming: 6 bases; J trimming: 7 bases; junction bases outside the gene matches: 15.

V is TRBV7-2 and J is TRBJ2-2; 16 bases are a match to TRBD2. The CDR3 spans 19 residues. Germline-derived CDR1 and CDR2 are SGHTA and FQGNSA. V shed 5 bases and J 1 base; nucleotides not matched to a gene: 7. The CDR3 sequence is CASSPAGTSGRGNTGELFF. DNA of the CDR3: TGTGCCAGCAGCCCCGCCGGGACTAGCGGGAGGGGGAACACCGGGGAGCTGTTTTTT.

This chain joins TRBV30 and TRBJ2-2; 7 positions match TRBD2. Germline V CDR1 and CDR2: GTSNPN, SVGIG (reference sequence). The CDR3 loop spans 15 amino acids. V was pared by 5 bases and J by 0 bases, with 6 bases of the junction left unmatched. CDR3 bases: TGTGCCTGGGATTGGGGGGGGACGAACACCGGGGAGCTGTTTTTT. Translating it yields CAWDWGGTNTGELFF.

The rearrangement joins TRBV4-2 to TRBJ2-3; D unclear. The CDR3 has 13 amino acids. Trimming took off 1 base at V and 2 bases at J, with 4 bases between the two ends. Germline V gene data show CDR1 as LGHNA and CDR2 as YNFKEQ. The CDR3 DNA follows: TGTGCCAGCAGCCAAGTCCTCACAGATACGCAGTATTTT. Translation gives CASSQVLTDTQYF.

The chain joins TRBV24-1 to TRBJ2-1; a weak D match, TRBD1 (6 bases). The V gene lost 6 bases and the J gene lost 5 bases, with 16 bases spanning the gap. The CDR3 contains 15 residues. Germline CDR1 reads KGHDR; CDR2 reads SFDVKD. The CDR3 sequence: CATSLRQGIDNEQFF. As DNA, the CDR3 is TGTGCCACCAGTCTGCGTCAGGGGATCGACAATGAGCAGTTCTTC.

V usage is TRBV5-4 and J usage is TRBJ2-7; TRBD2 matches 13 bases. The V gene end was trimmed by 0 bases and the J gene end by 9 bases; junction bases not matched to a gene: 6. This CDR3 has 15 residues. Germline CDR1 reads SGHNT; CDR2 reads YYREEE (reference sequence). This CDR3 reads CASSLATSGRAGQYF. The CDR3 DNA sequence: TGTGCCAGCAGCTTGGCAACTAGCGGGAGGGCCGGGCAGTACTTC. Together with reference TRBV5-4 and TRBJ2-7, the CDR3 gives the full variable domain: ETGVTQSPTHLIKTRGQQVTLRCSSQSGHNTVSWYQQALGQGPQFIFQYYREEENGRGNFPPRFSGLQFPNYSSELNVNALELDDSALYLCASSLATSGRAGQYFGPGTRLTVT.

The CDR3 sequence is CASSPRWAGGPADTQYF. The CDR3 DNA reads TGTGCCAGCAGCCCCCGGTGGGCGGGAGGTCCAGCAGATACGCAGTATTTT. This chain connects TRBV9 to TRBJ2-3, with 8 bases fitting TRBD2. Germline CDR1 reads SGDLS; CDR2 reads YYNGEE. CDR3 length equals 17 residues. V shed 4 bases and J 4 bases; nucleotides not matched to a gene: 14.

The J gene is TRBJ1-2, the V gene TRBV19; 7 bases are shared with TRBD1. CDR3 length: 16 residues. Germline loops: CDR1 LNHDA, CDR2 SQIVND (reference sequence). After removal of 8 bases from V and 1 base from J, the junction contained 13 bases not matched to a gene. CDR3 coding DNA: TGTGCCAGTGCGGGACAGACAAAACAAAGTAACTATGGCTACACCTTC. Protein sequence: CASAGQTKQSNYGYTF. Full variable domain (remainder filled in from reference TRBV19 and TRBJ1-2): DGGITQSPKYLFRKEGQNVTLSCEQNLNHDAMYWYRQDPGQGLRLIYYSQIVNDFQKGDIAEGYSVSREKKESFPLTVTSAQKNPTAFYLCASAGQTKQSNYGYTFGSGTRLTVV.

The rearrangement joins TRBV18 to TRBJ1-2, with 11 bases lining up with TRBD1. The germline CDR1 and CDR2 sequences are KGHSH and LQKENI. This CDR3 is built from 16 residues. With 4 bases clipped from V and 3 bases from J, the junction kept 7 bases outside the gene matches. CDR3 coding DNA: TGTGCCAGCTCACGCCGGGACAGGGGGAGAGACTATGGCTACACCTTC. Residues: CASSRRDRGRDYGYTF.

V and J are TRBV5-1 and TRBJ2-3; D might be TRBD2 (5 bases). CDR3 length: 15 residues. Trimming pared 3 bases from V and 4 bases from J, leaving 15 bases between. Looked up from germline, CDR1 is SGHRS and CDR2 is YFSETQ. The CDR3, as DNA: TGCGCCAGCAGCTCGTCTACTAGTAATGCAGATACGCAGTATTTT. Translated, it gives CASSSSTSNADTQYF.

J is TRBJ1-6 and V is TRBV15, with D unclear. Germline values: CDR1 LNHNV, CDR2 YYDKDF (reference sequence). V lost 0 bases and J 0 bases, leaving 9 bases between the germline ends. There are 17 residues in the CDR3. The CDR3 loop is CATSRDPGSSYNSPLHF. Here the CDR3 DNA reads TGTGCCACCAGCAGAGATCCGGGGAGCTCCTATAATTCACCCCTCCACTTT.

The chain links TRBV7-3 to TRBJ2-7; the match to TRBD2 covers 7 bases. Looked up from germline, CDR1 is SGHTA and CDR2 is FQGTGA. The CDR3 spans 14 residues. The trim removed 5 bases at V and 7 bases at J, leaving 11 bases unmatched. Here the CDR3 reads CASSPSGRAGEQYF. CDR3 DNA: TGTGCCAGCAGCCCCTCTGGGAGGGCCGGGGAGCAGTACTTC.

The chain recombines TRBV6-5 with TRBJ2-7; D might be TRBD2 (5 bases). The germline CDR1 and CDR2 sequences are MNHEY and SVGAGI. Between the trimmed V and J ends, which lost 8 bases and 6 bases, there was a span of 11 bases. CDR3 length equals 11 residues. The CDR3 DNA reads TGTGCCAGCCGCGGACTTCCCGAGCAGTACTTC. Translation gives CASRGLPEQYF.

The V and J genes are TRBV7-8 and TRBJ1-5; 9 bases line up with TRBD1. The CDR3 consists of 13 residues. The V and J ends lost 5 bases and 6 bases, in that order; junction bases with no gene match: 2. Germline V gene lookup returns CDR1 SGHVS and CDR2 FQNEAQ. CDR3 loop: CASSVDRGQPQHF. The CDR3 coding sequence is TGTGCCAGCAGCGTGGACAGGGGTCAGCCCCAGCATTTT.

The CDR3 DNA sequence: TGTGCCAGCAGCTTAACAGGGGGCTCAAGGAAAAGCAATCAGCCCCAGCATTTT. Its protein is CASSLTGGSRKSNQPQHF. The chain couples TRBV7-3 to TRBJ1-5; 7 bases are a match to TRBD1. CDR3 size: 18 residues. The trim removed 0 bases at V and 1 base at J, leaving 9 bases unmatched. Germline CDR1 reads SGHTA; CDR2 reads FQGTGA. Drawing the rest from reference TRBV7-3 and TRBJ1-5, the complete variable domain is GAGVSQTPSNKVTEKGKYVELRCDPISGHTALYWYRQSLGQGPEFLIYFQGTGAADDSGLPNDRFFAVRPEGSVSTLKIQRTERGDSAVYLCASSLTGGSRKSNQPQHFGDGTRLSIL.

The chain links TRBV2 to TRBJ2-4, with a weak D call TRBD2 (5 bases). The CDR3 extends over 16 amino acids. The V end lost 8 bases, the J end lost 0 bases, and 17 bases lay between the germline ends. Germline loops: CDR1 SNHLY, CDR2 FYNNEI. The CDR3 nucleotides read TGTGCCAGCGGCCCAAACGGGGAGCTAGCCAAAAACATTCAGTACTTC. It specifies CASGPNGELAKNIQYF.

The rearrangement joins TRBV11-2 to TRBJ1-1; 11 nucleotides line up with TRBD1. The J segment lost 5 bases and the V segment lost 4 bases, leaving 3 bases of the junction unmatched. CDR1 SGHAT and CDR2 FQNNGV come from the germline V gene. The CDR3 spans 14 residues. The CDR3 sequence is CASSSGQGGTEAFF. CDR3 coding DNA: TGTGCCAGCAGCTCGGGACAGGGGGGGACTGAAGCTTTCTTT. Full variable domain (outside the CDR3, taken from reference TRBV11-2 and TRBJ1-1): EAGVAQSPRYKIIEKRQSVAFWCNPISGHATLYWYQQILGQGPKLLIQFQNNGVVDDSQLPKDRFSAERLKGVDSTLKIQPAKLEDSAVYLCASSSGQGGTEAFFGQGTRLTVV.

The chain recombines TRBV7-3 with TRBJ1-1; D unresolved. CDR1 is SGHTA and CDR2 is FQGTGA in the germline V gene. The V gene lost 5 bases and the J gene lost 5 bases, with 12 bases spanning the gap. The CDR3 has 13 residues. As DNA, the CDR3 is TGTGCCAGCAGCCCCTCTCTGAGGACTGAAGCTTTCTTT. As protein: CASSPSLRTEAFF. The variable domain in full, completed from reference TRBV7-3 and TRBJ1-1, reads GAGVSQTPSNKVTEKGKYVELRCDPISGHTALYWYRQSLGQGPEFLIYFQGTGAADDSGLPNDRFFAVRPEGSVSTLKIQRTERGDSAVYLCASSPSLRTEAFFGQGTRLTVV.

This sequence joins TRBV27 and TRBJ2-1, with D maybe TRBD2 (5 bases). The germline V gene has CDR1 MNHEY and CDR2 SMNVEV (reference sequence). V shed 8 bases and J shed 6 bases, with 17 bases lying between them. The length of the CDR3 is 14 residues. CDR3 amino acids: CASGTGPSFNEQFF. CDR3 in DNA: TGTGCCAGCGGAACGGGTCCTAGCTTCAATGAGCAGTTCTTC.